This T cell receptor beta chain was captured by sequencing in a study of siplizumab effects on memory and regulatory T cells. The V gene's germline CDR1 is SGHDN and CDR2 FVKESK. The CDR3 runs 17 residues. V gave up 2 bases and J gave up 3 bases; unmatched junction bases: 10. The table came from immunoSEQ multiplex PCR; TCRdb's copy has only in-frame clones and leaves some out. The top ten hold approximately 0.38% of the sample, which has 57,000 or so clones, roughly 85% seen once. The TCR originated in a human donor in good health. Specimen: memory CD4+ T cells sorted from blood. This chain links TRBV14 with TRBJ1-1, with TRBD1 matching over 9 bases. Here the CDR3 DNA reads TGTGCCAGCAGCCAACGGACAGGGGCTCGGGCTGACACTGAAGCTTTCTTT. Translation: CASSQRTGARADTEAFF.